This T cell receptor beta chain was captured by sequencing in a study of T cells in Graves' hyperthyroidism and ophthalmopathy. This clonotype came up a few times. The TCR beta CDR3 regions underwent amplification using RNA transcripts as the source. An initial round of RT-PCR targeting the TCR CDR3 relied on the HTBI primer set. TCRdb analysed the multiplex PCR reads with MiXCR anew, one entry per CDR3 protein. In the table there are roughly 350,000 distinct CDR3 sequences, about 15% of which are singletons. The source of this sequence is a woman in her twenties or thirties with Graves' hyperthyroidism. Sequencing was carried out using blood.

In DNA, the CDR3 is TGCGCCAGCAGCTTTATAACGCAGGGGAGAATTGAAGCTTTCTTT. Its protein product is CASSFITQGRIEAFF. The chain is built from TRBV5-1 and TRBJ1-1; tentatively, D is TRBD1 (6 bases). The CDR3 loop spans 15 amino acids. V lost 2 bases, J lost 7 bases, and 18 bases lay in between. Germline-derived CDR1 and CDR2 are SGHRS and YFSETQ.